The table lists the clone carrying this T cell receptor beta chain with a few counts. The antigen is unknown. This CDR3 contains 14 residues. V dropped 6 bases and J dropped 1 base, with 12 bases sitting between them. Isolated per sample were at least 7 million PBMCs. Then a second PCR, running about 7 to 11 cycles, was carried out with a sample-barcoded 5' primer and a J-beta primer mix. Researchers report that a template-switch adaptor with 12 random nucleotides tagged each cDNA molecule. TCRdb analysed the 5' RACE reads with MiXCR anew, one entry per CDR3 protein. The sample shows about 1.4 million distinct CDR3 sequences, around 59% of them seen only once. The sample originates from a study of blood T cells in healthy people across ages. Study results and limitations: Both naive CD4+ cell counts and diversity were greater in long-lived donors than in aged donors.

Sequenced input: blood. The rearrangement links TRBV12-3 or TRBV12-4 to TRBJ2-5; weak D call: TRBD2 (5 bases). The sequence derives from a man aged 18 to 35 in good health. The CDR3 bases are TGTGCCAGCAGCCCTGGGAGAGTCCAAGAGACCCAGTACTTC. It codes for CASSPGRVQETQYF.